This TCR beta chain was retrieved from a study of blood T cell repertoires in COVID-19. The ends lost 0 bases at V and 11 bases at J; junction bases unmatched: 5. Germline loops: CDR1 MNHEY, CDR2 SMNVEV (reference sequence). The CDR3 spans 13 residues. Participants spanned ages roughly 18 to 90 years and resided in fewer than 30 US areas. Recovered status applied to Cohort 3 donors who had two consecutive negative PCRs. It also applied to those with clearance or with symptom resolution. The table came from immunoSEQ multiplex PCR; TCRdb's copy has only in-frame clones and leaves some out. The sample records roughly 520,000 clones, 88% being singletons.

This receptor was obtained from a woman aged 35 to 49 who had recovered from COVID-19. The sequencing input was PBMCs or T cells enriched from blood (not recorded which). The chain couples TRBV27 to TRBJ1-1; 8 bases line up with TRBD1. CDR3 loop: CASSLSGDRSAFF. As DNA, the CDR3 is TGTGCCAGCAGTTTATCCGGGGACAGGTCGGCTTTCTTT.